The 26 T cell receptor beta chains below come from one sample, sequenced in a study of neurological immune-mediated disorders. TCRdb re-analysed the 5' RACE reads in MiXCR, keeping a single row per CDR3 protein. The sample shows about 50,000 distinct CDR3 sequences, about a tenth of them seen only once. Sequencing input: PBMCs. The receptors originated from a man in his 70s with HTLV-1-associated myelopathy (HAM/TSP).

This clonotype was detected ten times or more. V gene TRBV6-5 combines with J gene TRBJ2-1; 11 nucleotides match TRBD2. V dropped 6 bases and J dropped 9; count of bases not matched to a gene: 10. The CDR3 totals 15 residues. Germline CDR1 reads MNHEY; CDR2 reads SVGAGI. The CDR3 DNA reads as TGTGCCAGCAGATTCCTAGCGGGAGGCCACCTTGAGCAGTTCTTC. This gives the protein CASRFLAGGHLEQFF.

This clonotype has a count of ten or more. Here the CDR3 reads CSAGGGPTYEQYF. Here the CDR3 DNA reads TGCAGCGCCGGGGGGGGCCCTACCTACGAGCAGTACTTC. This chain uses TRBV29-1 with TRBJ2-7; TRBD2 matches at 8 bases. The germline CDR1 and CDR2 sequences are SQVTM and ANQGSEA. The J segment lost 2 bases and the V segment lost 7 bases, leaving 7 bases of the junction unmatched. This CDR3 spans 13 amino acids.

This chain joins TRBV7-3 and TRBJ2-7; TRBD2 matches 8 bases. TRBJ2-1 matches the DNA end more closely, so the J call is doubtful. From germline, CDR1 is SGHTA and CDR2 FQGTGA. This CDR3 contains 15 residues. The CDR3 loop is CASSLMSGGLYEQFF. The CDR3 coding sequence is TGTGCCAGCAGCTTAATGAGCGGGGGTCTCTACGAGCAGTTCTTC.

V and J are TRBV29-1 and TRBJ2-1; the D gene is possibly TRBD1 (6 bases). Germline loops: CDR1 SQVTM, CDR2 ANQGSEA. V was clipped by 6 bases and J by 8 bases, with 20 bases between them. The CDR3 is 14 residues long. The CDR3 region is CSVDLGQRYYEQFF. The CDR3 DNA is TGCAGCGTCGACCTTGGACAGCGTTACTATGAGCAGTTCTTC.

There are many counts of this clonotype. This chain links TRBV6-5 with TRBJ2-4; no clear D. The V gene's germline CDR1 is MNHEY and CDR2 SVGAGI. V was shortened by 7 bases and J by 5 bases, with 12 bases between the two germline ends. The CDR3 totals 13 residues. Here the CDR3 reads CASTQRVQNIQYF. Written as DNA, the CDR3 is TGTGCCAGCACCCAAAGGGTCCAAAACATTCAGTACTTC.

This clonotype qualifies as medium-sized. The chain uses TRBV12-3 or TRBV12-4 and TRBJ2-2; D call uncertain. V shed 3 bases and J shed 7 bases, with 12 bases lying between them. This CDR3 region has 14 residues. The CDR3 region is CASSLSSSSGELFF. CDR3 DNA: TGTGCCAGCAGTTTGAGCAGTTCAAGCGGGGAGCTGTTTTTT.

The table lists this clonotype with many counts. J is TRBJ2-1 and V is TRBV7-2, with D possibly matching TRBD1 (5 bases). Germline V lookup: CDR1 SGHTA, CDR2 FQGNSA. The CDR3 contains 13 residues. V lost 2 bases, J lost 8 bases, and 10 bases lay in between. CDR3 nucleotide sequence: TGTGCCAGCAGCTTATCAGGGCAATATGAGCAGTTCTTC. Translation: CASSLSGQYEQFF.

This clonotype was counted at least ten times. The CDR3 DNA sequence: TGTGCCAGCAGCTTGGATCCCGGCACAGATACGCAGTATTTT. It codes for CASSLDPGTDTQYF. The rearrangement links TRBV7-2 to TRBJ2-3; D is unclear. Between the trimmed V and J ends, which lost 3 bases and 1 base, there was a span of 8 bases. This CDR3 has 14 residues. Germline-derived CDR1 and CDR2 are SGHTA and FQGNSA.

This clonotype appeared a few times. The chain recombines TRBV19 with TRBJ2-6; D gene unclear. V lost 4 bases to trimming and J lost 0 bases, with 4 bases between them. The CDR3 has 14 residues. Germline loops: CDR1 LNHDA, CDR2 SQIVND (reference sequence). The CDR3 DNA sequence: TGTGCCAGTAGTAAACTCTCTGGGGCCAACGTCCTGACTTTC. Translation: CASSKLSGANVLTF.

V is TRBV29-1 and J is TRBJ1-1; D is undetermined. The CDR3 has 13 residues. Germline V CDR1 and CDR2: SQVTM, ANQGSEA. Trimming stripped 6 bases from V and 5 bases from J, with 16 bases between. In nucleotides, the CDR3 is TGCAGCGTGGTGCTAGGGCCTACAACTGAAGCTTTCTTT. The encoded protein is CSVVLGPTTEAFF.

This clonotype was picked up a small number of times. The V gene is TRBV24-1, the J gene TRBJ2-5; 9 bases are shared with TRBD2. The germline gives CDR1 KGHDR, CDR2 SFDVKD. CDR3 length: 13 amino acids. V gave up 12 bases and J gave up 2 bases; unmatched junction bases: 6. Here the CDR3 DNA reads TGTGCCCCCCGGACTAGCGAACAAGAGACCCAGTACTTC. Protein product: CAPRTSEQETQYF.

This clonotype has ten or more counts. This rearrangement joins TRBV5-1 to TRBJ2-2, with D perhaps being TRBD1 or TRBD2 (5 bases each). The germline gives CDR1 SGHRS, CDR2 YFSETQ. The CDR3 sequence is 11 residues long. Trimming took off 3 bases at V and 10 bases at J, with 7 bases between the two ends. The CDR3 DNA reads TGCGCCAGCAGCTGGGGGTTGGAGCTGTTTTTT. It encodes CASSWGLELFF.

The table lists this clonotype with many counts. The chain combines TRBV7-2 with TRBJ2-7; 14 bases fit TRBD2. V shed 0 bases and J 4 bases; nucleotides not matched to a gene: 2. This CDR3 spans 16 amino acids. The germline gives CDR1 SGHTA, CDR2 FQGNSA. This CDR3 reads CASSLAGTSGRYEQYF. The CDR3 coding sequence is TGTGCCAGCAGCTTAGCGGGGACTAGCGGGAGATACGAGCAGTACTTC.

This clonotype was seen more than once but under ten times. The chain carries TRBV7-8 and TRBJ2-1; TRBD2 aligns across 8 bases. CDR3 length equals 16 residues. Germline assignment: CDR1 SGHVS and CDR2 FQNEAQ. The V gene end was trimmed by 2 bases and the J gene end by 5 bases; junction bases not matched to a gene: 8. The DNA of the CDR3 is TGTGCCAGCAGCTTATACTCCGGGACTAGAGACAATGAGCAGTTCTTC. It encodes CASSLYSGTRDNEQFF.

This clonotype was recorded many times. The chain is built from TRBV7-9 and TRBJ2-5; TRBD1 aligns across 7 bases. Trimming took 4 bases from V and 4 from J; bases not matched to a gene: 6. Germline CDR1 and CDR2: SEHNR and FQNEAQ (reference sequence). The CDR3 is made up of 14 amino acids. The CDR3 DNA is TGTGCCAGCAGCTCACCCCGACAGGGAGAGACCCAGTACTTC. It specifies CASSSPRQGETQYF.

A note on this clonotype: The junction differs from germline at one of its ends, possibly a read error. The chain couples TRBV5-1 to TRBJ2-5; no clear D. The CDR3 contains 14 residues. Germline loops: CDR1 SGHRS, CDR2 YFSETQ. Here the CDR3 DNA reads TGCCCCAGCAGCTTGGATTCATCCCAAGAGACCCAGTACTTC. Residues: CPSSLDSSQETQYF.

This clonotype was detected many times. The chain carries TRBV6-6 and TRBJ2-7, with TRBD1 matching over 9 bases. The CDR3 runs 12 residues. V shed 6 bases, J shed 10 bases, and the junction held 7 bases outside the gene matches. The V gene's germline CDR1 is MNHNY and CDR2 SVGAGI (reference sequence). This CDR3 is CASSWDRANQYF. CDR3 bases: TGTGCCAGCAGCTGGGACAGGGCCAATCAGTACTTC.

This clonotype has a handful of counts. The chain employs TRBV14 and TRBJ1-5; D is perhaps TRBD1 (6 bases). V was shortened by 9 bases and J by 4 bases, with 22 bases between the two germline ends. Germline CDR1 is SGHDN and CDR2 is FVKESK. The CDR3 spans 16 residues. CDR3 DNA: TGTGCCAGGGATACGACGTTCCGGGACAAGAATCAGCCCCAGCATTTT. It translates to CARDTTFRDKNQPQHF.

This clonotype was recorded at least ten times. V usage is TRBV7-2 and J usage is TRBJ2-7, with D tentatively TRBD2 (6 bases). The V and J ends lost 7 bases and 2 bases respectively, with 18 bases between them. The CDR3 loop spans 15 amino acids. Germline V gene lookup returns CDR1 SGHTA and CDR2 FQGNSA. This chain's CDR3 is CASIDWGTPPYEQYF. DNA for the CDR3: TGTGCCAGCATAGATTGGGGGACTCCCCCCTACGAGCAGTACTTC.

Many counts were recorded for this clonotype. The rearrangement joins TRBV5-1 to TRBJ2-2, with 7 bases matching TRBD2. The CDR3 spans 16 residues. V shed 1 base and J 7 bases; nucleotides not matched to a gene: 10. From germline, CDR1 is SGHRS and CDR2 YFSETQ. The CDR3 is CASSLSAGEAGGELFF. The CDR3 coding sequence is TGCGCCAGCAGCTTGTCGGCGGGAGAGGCAGGCGGGGAGCTGTTTTTT.

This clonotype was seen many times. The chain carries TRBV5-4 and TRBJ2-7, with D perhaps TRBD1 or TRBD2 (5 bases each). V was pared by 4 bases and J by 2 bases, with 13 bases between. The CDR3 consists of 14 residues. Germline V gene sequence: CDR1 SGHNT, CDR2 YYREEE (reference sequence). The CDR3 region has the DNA TGTGCCAGCAGCCTCGGGACGAACCCCTACGAGCAGTACTTC. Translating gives CASSLGTNPYEQYF. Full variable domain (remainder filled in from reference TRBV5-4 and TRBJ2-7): ETGVTQSPTHLIKTRGQQVTLRCSSQSGHNTVSWYQQALGQGPQFIFQYYREEENGRGNFPPRFSGLQFPNYSSELNVNALELDDSALYLCASSLGTNPYEQYFGPGTRLTVT.

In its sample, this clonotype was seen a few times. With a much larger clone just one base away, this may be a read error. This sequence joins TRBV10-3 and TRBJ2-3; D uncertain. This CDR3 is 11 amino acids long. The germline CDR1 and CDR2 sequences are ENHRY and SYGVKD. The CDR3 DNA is TGTGCCATCAGTGTCTCAGATCCGCAGTATTTT. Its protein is CAISVSDPQYF.

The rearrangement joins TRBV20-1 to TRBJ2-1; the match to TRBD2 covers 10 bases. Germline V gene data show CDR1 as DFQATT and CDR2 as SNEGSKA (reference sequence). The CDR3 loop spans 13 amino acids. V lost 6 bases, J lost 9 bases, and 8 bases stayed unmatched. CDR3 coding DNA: TGCAGTGCAACTAGCGGGGCCCAGGGTGAGCAGTTCTTC. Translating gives CSATSGAQGEQFF.

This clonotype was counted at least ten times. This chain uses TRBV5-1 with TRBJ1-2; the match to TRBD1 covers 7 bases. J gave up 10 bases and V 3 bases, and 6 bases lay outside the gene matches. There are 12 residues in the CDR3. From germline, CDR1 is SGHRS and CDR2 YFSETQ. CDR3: CASSSDRVDYTF. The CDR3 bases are TGCGCCAGCAGCTCCGACAGGGTTGACTACACCTTC.

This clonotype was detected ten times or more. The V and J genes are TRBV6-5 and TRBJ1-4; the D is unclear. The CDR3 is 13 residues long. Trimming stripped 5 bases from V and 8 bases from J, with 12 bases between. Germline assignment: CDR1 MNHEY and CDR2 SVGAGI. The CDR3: CASSRRVREKLFF. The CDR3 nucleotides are TGTGCCAGCAGTAGGAGGGTGAGGGAAAAACTGTTTTTT.

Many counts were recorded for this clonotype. CDR3 sequence reads: CASSFAGPQEQYF. Here the CDR3 DNA reads TGTGCCAGCAGCTTTGCGGGACCCCAGGAGCAGTACTTC. The chain employs TRBV11-2 and TRBJ2-7; maybe TRBD2 (6 bases). Looked up from germline, CDR1 is SGHAT and CDR2 is FQNNGV. CDR3 size: 13 residues. V was cut by 3 bases and J by 7 bases, with 13 bases left in between.